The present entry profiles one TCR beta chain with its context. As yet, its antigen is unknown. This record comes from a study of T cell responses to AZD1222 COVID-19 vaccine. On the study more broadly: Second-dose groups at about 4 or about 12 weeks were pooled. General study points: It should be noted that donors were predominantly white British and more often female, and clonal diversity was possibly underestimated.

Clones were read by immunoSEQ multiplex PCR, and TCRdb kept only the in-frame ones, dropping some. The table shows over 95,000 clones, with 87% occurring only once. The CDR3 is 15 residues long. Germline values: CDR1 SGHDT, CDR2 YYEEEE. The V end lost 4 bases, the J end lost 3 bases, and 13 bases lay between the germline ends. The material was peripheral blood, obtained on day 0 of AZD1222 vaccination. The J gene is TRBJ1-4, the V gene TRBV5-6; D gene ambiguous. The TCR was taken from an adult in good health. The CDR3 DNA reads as TGTGCCAGCAGCCGCTCGGGAGTCTCTAATGAAAAACTGTTTTTT. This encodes CASSRSGVSNEKLFF.